This TCR beta chain is drawn from a study of Ad26.COV2.S vaccination and SARS-CoV-2 variants. Method: immunoSEQ multiplex PCR; TCRdb's copy keeps in-frame clones and lacks some. In the table there are about 370,000 clones, 80% to 90% of which are singletons. The sample's treatment: approximately 18 received Ad26.COV2.S at low or high dose, single or two shots; 5 received placebo; per-sample allocation not given. On day 63 after the first injection, vaccine and placebo recipients gave samples. The germline gives CDR1 LGHDT, CDR2 YNNKEL (reference sequence). Trimming removed 3 bases from V and 0 bases from J; junction bases left unmatched: 4. The CDR3 consists of 16 residues.

This sequence joins TRBV3-1 (or the pseudogene TRBV3-2) and TRBJ2-3; 9 bases align to TRBD2. This clonotype was sampled from a person aged 18-60 years who received the Ad26.COV2.S COVID-19 vaccine or a placebo. Sequencing was performed on peripheral blood, taken in a trial of Ad26.COV2.S vaccine versus placebo. CDR3 nucleotides: TGTGCCAGCAGCCACCTAGCGGGGCCTAGCACAGATACGCAGTATTTT. Translation: CASSHLAGPSTDTQYF.